This T cell receptor beta chain was sequenced during a study of cytomegalovirus exposure and HLA in healthy donors. Whole-study context: Around 77% of 350 to 400 genotyped donors fell in the Caucasian-associated ancestry cluster.

Germline-derived CDR1 and CDR2 are MNHNS and SASEGT. CDR3 length: 13 amino acids. Healthy bone marrow donors made up the donors. Primers for the PCR totalled 60 Vbeta and 13 Jbeta. Data came from immunoSEQ multiplex PCR; TCRdb stores just in-frame clones and leaves some out. The sample lists 150,000 or so clones; 82% were seen once. Study-level findings and limits: In vitro assays verified that a few CMV-associated chains recognized CMV antigens specifically.

Details on this clone: Antigen specificity is unknown.

V gene TRBV6-1 combines with J gene TRBJ2-5; 9 nucleotides align to TRBD1. The J call may be wrong; the DNA end is better matched by TRBJ2-7. The TCR sequence derives from a male donor in good health and CMV-seronegative. The sequencing sample was made of PBMCs. CDR3 in amino acids: CASSGDRAYEQYF. DNA of the CDR3: TGTGCCAGCAGTGGGGACAGGGCCTACGAGCAGTACTTC.